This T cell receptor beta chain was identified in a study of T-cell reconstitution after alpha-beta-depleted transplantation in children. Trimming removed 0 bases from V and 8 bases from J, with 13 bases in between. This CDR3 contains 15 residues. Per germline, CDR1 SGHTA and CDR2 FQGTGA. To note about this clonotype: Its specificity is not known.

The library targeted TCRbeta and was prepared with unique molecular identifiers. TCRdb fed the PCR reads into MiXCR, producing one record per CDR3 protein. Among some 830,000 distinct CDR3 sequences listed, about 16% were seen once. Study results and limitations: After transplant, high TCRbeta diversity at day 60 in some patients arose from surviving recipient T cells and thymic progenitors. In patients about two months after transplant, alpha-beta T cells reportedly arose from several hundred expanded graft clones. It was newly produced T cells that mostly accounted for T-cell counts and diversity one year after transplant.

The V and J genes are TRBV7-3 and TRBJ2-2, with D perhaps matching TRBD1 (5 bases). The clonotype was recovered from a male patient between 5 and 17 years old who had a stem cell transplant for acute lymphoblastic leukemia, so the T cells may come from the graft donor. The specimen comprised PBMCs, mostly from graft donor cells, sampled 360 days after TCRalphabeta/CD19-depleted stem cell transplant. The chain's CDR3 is CASSLTATGAGELFF. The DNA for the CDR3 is TGTGCCAGCAGCTTAACGGCAACAGGAGCAGGGGAGCTGTTTTTT.